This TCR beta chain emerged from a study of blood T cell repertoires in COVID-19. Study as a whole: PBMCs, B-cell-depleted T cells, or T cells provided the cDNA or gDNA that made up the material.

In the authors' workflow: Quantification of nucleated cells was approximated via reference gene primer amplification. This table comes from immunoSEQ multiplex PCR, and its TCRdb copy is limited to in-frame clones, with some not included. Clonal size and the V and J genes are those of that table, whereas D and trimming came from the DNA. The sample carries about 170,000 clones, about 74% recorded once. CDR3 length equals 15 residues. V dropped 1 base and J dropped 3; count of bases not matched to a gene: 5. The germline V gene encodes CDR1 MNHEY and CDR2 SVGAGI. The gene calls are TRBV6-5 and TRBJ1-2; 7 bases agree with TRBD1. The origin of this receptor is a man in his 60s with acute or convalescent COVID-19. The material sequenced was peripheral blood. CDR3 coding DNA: TGTGCCAGCAGTTACTTTAATACAGGGGACTATGGCTACACCTTC. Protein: CASSYFNTGDYGYTF.